Presented here are 5 T cell receptor beta chains from one specimen sequenced in a study of HIV-infected patients and healthy controls. Approximately 500 ng RNA was reverse transcribed with alpha and beta constant-region primers. Using multiplexing indices, alpha and beta chain libraries were generated apart by chain-specific third strand synthesis. TCRdb called the 5' RACE reads again in MiXCR, with one record for every CDR3 protein. Here the sample spans some 8,700 distinct CDR3 sequences, 8% to 9.5% being singletons. Roughly three months, about 14 weeks, into antiretroviral therapy, follow-up blood was collected. No cell fractionation was done, so the repertoire covers all unsorted peripheral blood T cells. This specimen consisted of blood, obtained during antiretroviral therapy. Source of these receptors: an adult with HIV infection.

This clonotype was detected many times. The chain uses TRBV5-8 and TRBJ2-2, with TRBD1 matching over 9 bases. The germline gives CDR1 SGHTS, CDR2 YDEGEE. V dropped 6 bases and J dropped 6; count of bases not matched to a gene: 12. CDR3 length equals 16 residues. CDR3 loop: CASTLPGTGKSGELFF. The CDR3 DNA reads TGTGCCAGCACTCTCCCCGGGACAGGGAAGTCCGGGGAGCTGTTTTTT.

By share of the sample, this clonotype is medium-sized. V usage is TRBV7-8 and J usage is TRBJ2-2; possible D gene TRBD2, 5 bases. Trimming stripped 9 bases from V and 0 bases from J, with 14 bases between. The CDR3 contains 15 residues. Germline V lookup: CDR1 SGHVS, CDR2 FQNEAQ. The CDR3 is CASHTAGTNTGELFF. CDR3 DNA sequence: TGTGCCAGTCATACGGCGGGCACGAACACCGGGGAGCTGTTTTTT.

This clonotype was recorded at least ten times. This chain uses TRBV20-1 with TRBJ1-2; D remains unclear. Germline loops: CDR1 DFQATT, CDR2 SNEGSKA (reference sequence). The CDR3 covers 17 residues. V was trimmed by 1 base and J by 4 bases, leaving 22 bases between them. This CDR3 reads CSARAVEKGKILYGYTF. CDR3 in DNA: TGCAGTGCTAGAGCGGTGGAAAAGGGAAAAATTCTCTATGGCTACACCTTC.

This clonotype was seen at least ten times. The CDR3 loop reads CAWSGRTKETQYF. CDR3 coding DNA: TGTGCCTGGAGTGGGAGGACGAAGGAGACCCAGTACTTC. This chain uses TRBV30 with TRBJ2-5; D is perhaps TRBD2 (5 bases). V lost 1 base and J lost 5, with 11 bases in between. Germline CDR1 reads GTSNPN; CDR2 reads SVGIG (reference sequence). This CDR3 has 13 amino acids.

By share of the sample, this clonotype is medium-sized (0.01 to 0.1%). The rearrangement uses TRBV5-6 and TRBJ1-5; D unresolved. The V and J ends lost 4 bases and 5 bases respectively, with 13 bases between them. This CDR3 contains 14 residues. The germline V gene has CDR1 SGHDT and CDR2 YYEEEE. CDR3 protein: CASSRGSTHQPQHF. The CDR3 DNA is TGTGCCAGCAGCCGTGGATCTACGCATCAGCCCCAGCATTTT. Drawing the rest from reference TRBV5-6 and TRBJ1-5, the complete variable domain is DAGVTQSPTHLIKTRGQQVTLRCSPKSGHDTVSWYQQALGQGPQFIFQYYEEEERQRGNFPDRFSGHQFPNYSSELNVNALLLGDSALYLCASSRGSTHQPQHFGDGTRLSIL.